These 25 T cell receptor beta chains came from one sample sequenced in a study of blood T cells in healthy people across ages. PCR was performed a second time for about 6 to 12 cycles using a sample-barcoded 5' primer and a J-beta primer mix. One entry per CDR3 protein, called by TCRdb with MiXCR from the 5' RACE reads. The sample yields approximately 1,700,000 distinct CDR3 sequences, approximately 39% seen once. The sample taken for sequencing was blood. The receptors originated from a human donor in good health.

The rearrangement uses TRBV7-2 and TRBJ2-5; D perhaps matches TRBD1 (5 bases). V was pared by 5 bases and J by 1 base, with 11 bases between. The CDR3 extends over 14 amino acids. Germline V gene lookup returns CDR1 SGHTA and CDR2 FQGNSA. The CDR3 sequence is CASSHGHIQETQYF. The CDR3 DNA reads as TGTGCCAGCAGCCACGGACATATCCAAGAGACCCAGTACTTC.

A remark on this clonotype: The junction differs from germline at one of its ends, possibly a read error. The chain is built from TRBV9 and TRBJ1-2; maybe TRBD1 (5 bases). The CDR3 spans 16 residues. Germline CDR1 is SGDLS and CDR2 is YYNGEE. CDR3 sequence reads: CAGSVKRTRNFCGYTF. CDR3 DNA: TGTGCCGGCAGCGTTAAAAGGACAAGGAATTTTTGTGGCTACACCTTC.

The sample holds a few counts of this clonotype. A junction boundary mismatches the germline segment, possibly from a read error. Here the CDR3 reads CASSLLASGGYNEQFF. CDR3 bases: TGCGCCAGCAGCTTGTTGGCTAGCGGGGGATACAATGAGCAGTTCTTC. The V gene is TRBV7-9, the J gene TRBJ2-1, with 10 bases that match TRBD2. The germline V gene encodes CDR1 SEHNR and CDR2 FQNEAQ (reference sequence). There are 16 residues in the CDR3.

The V call is TRBV6-2 or TRBV6-3, the J call TRBJ1-1; unclear D gene. The germline gives CDR1 MNHEY, CDR2 SVGEGT. V lost 6 bases and J 7 bases, leaving 15 bases between the germline ends. The CDR3 spans 13 residues. The CDR3, as DNA: TGTGCCAGCAGGCGATTTTTAGATTTTGAAGCTTTCTTT. The encoded protein is CASRRFLDFEAFF.

This clonotype occurred a few times. The J gene is TRBJ1-1, the V gene TRBV4-2; no clear D. Germline V gene sequence: CDR1 LGHNA, CDR2 YNFKEQ. V shed 0 bases and J shed 1 base, with 12 bases lying between them. This CDR3 spans 16 amino acids. The CDR3 DNA reads TGTGCCAGCAGCCAAGATCCTCCAGCCTCGAACACTGAAGCTTTCTTT. Protein product: CASSQDPPASNTEAFF.

The rearrangement links TRBV10-3 to TRBJ2-5; 10 bases are shared with TRBD2. Germline assignment: CDR1 ENHRY and CDR2 SYGVKD. This CDR3 has 15 residues. With 5 bases clipped from V and 2 bases from J, the junction kept 5 bases outside the gene matches. CDR3 in DNA: TGTGCCATCAGTCCCGGGACTAGCGTTCAAGAGACCCAGTACTTC. Translated, it gives CAISPGTSVQETQYF.

The J gene is TRBJ2-4, the V gene TRBV11-2; 12 bases line up with TRBD2. Per the germline V gene, CDR1 is SGHAT and CDR2 is FQNNGV. This CDR3 spans 15 amino acids. After removal of 5 bases from V and 8 bases from J, the junction contained 7 bases not matched to a gene. The CDR3 DNA is TGTGCCAGCAGCACTAGACTAGCGGGGGAGGACATTCAGTACTTC. Translating it yields CASSTRLAGEDIQYF.

The gene calls are TRBV20-1 and TRBJ2-6, with D maybe TRBD1 (5 bases). The CDR3 is 17 residues long. The germline V gene encodes CDR1 DFQATT and CDR2 SNEGSKA (reference sequence). V lost 1 base to trimming and J lost 0 bases, with 13 bases between them. CDR3 residues: CSARVWTPSSGANVLTF. In nucleotides, the CDR3 is TGCAGTGCTAGAGTATGGACACCGAGCTCTGGGGCCAACGTCCTGACTTTC.

In its sample, this clonotype was seen once. A much more abundant neighbour one base away suggests this may be a read error. V is TRBV5-1 and J is TRBJ2-1, with TRBD1 matching over 10 bases. The junction had 10 bases not matched to a gene; V was cut back by 3 bases and J by 10 bases. The germline V gene has CDR1 SGHRS and CDR2 YFSETQ. CDR3 length equals 15 residues. The CDR3 region is CASSWGQGYVEEQFF. CDR3 in DNA: TGCGCCAGCAGCTGGGGACAGGGGTATGTAGAGGAGCAGTTCTTC.

The chain couples TRBV7-9 to TRBJ2-1; D may be TRBD2 (5 bases). Germline V CDR1 and CDR2: SEHNR, FQNEAQ (reference sequence). Trimming pared 5 bases from V and 9 bases from J, leaving 17 bases between. This CDR3 has 14 amino acids. Here the CDR3 DNA reads TGTGCCAGCAGCCTTCTAAGTGGAGAGGGTGAGCAGTTCTTC. Translation: CASSLLSGEGEQFF.

Only a few counts were recorded for this clonotype. J is TRBJ1-5 and V is TRBV7-3; TRBD1 is a possible D gene (5 bases). V lost 3 bases and J lost 4, with 10 bases in between. This CDR3 is built from 14 residues. The germline CDR1 and CDR2 sequences are SGHTA and FQGTGA. The CDR3 loop is CASSLISGNQPQHF. The CDR3 DNA follows: TGTGCCAGCAGCTTGATTTCAGGGAATCAGCCCCAGCATTTT.

Remarks on this clonotype: A much larger clone differs from this one at a single base, so this may be a read error. The rearrangement uses TRBV20-1 and TRBJ2-2, with 12 bases matching TRBD2. The CDR3 spans 16 residues. The germline CDR1 and CDR2 sequences are DFQATT and SNEGSKA (reference sequence). J gave up 3 bases and V 1 base, and 3 bases lay outside the gene matches. The CDR3 spells CSARARTSGDTGELFF. The CDR3 nucleotides read TGCAGTGCTAGAGCAAGGACTAGCGGGGACACCGGGGAGCTGTTTTTT.

This clonotype has just a few counts. The chain joins TRBV7-3 to TRBJ1-2; a weak D match, TRBD1 (5 bases). CDR3 length: 14 amino acids. Germline V gene data show CDR1 as SGHTA and CDR2 as FQGTGA. V was cut by 5 bases and J by 6 bases, with 16 bases left in between. The CDR3 sequence: CASSRGGDLNGYTF. The CDR3 bases are TGTGCCAGCAGCCGCGGGGGGGACCTTAATGGCTACACCTTC.

This clonotype turned up a few times. This chain joins TRBV7-2 and TRBJ2-7, with 7 nucleotides matching TRBD1. The trim removed 3 bases at V and 3 bases at J, leaving 5 bases unmatched. CDR3 length: 14 amino acids. Germline assignment: CDR1 SGHTA and CDR2 FQGNSA. The CDR3 nucleotides are TGTGCCAGCAGCTTCAGGGACAGCTACTACGAGCAGTACTTC. Translation: CASSFRDSYYEQYF.

V usage is TRBV7-9 and J usage is TRBJ2-5; D remains ambiguous. Germline values: CDR1 SEHNR, CDR2 FQNEAQ (reference sequence). The CDR3 extends over 14 amino acids. The V end lost 1 base, the J end lost 7 bases, and 13 bases lay between the germline ends. This CDR3 is CASSLGDSTGTQYF. CDR3 coding DNA: TGTGCCAGCAGCTTAGGGGATTCTACCGGGACCCAGTACTTC.

This clonotype showed up just a few times. The chain employs TRBV6-5 and TRBJ2-3; no reliable D call. CDR3 size: 15 residues. V lost 0 bases to trimming and J lost 1 base, with 8 bases between them. Germline CDR1 and CDR2: MNHEY and SVGAGI. In DNA form, the CDR3 reads TGTGCCAGCAGTTACTCTGCGAGTCGCACAGATACGCAGTATTTT. Translation gives CASSYSASRTDTQYF.

The chain recombines TRBV20-1 with TRBJ1-5; D not certain. Germline CDR1 DFQATT, CDR2 SNEGSKA (reference sequence). CDR3 length equals 13 residues. Trimming left V 5 bases short and J 2 bases short, with 10 bases between. The DNA for the CDR3 is TGCAGTGCTTCAGACTTTCGCAATCAGCCCCAGCATTTT. It encodes CSASDFRNQPQHF.

The chain links TRBV20-1 to TRBJ1-2; perhaps TRBD1 as D (6 bases). This CDR3 is built from 14 residues. Germline V gene lookup returns CDR1 DFQATT and CDR2 SNEGSKA (reference sequence). V lost 3 bases and J lost 1, with 12 bases in between. The CDR3 here is CSARGFRGNYGYTF. CDR3 nucleotide sequence: TGCAGTGCTAGGGGATTCAGGGGTAACTATGGCTACACCTTC.

This chain joins TRBV20-1 and TRBJ2-2; the match to TRBD2 covers 9 bases. Germline loops: CDR1 DFQATT, CDR2 SNEGSKA (reference sequence). The CDR3 extends over 16 amino acids. The V and J ends lost 6 bases and 0 bases, in that order; junction bases with no gene match: 8. CDR3 coding DNA: TGCAGTGCAGCGGCGTCTAGCGGGACGAACACCGGGGAGCTGTTTTTT. Its translation: CSAAASSGTNTGELFF.

This clonotype was counted ten times or more. V is TRBV29-1 and J is TRBJ1-2; D call uncertain. Germline-derived CDR1 and CDR2 are SQVTM and ANQGSEA. V was pared by 7 bases and J by 0 bases, with 9 bases between. This CDR3 region has 12 residues. This chain's CDR3 is CSAAGPNYGYTF. DNA for the CDR3: TGCAGCGCCGCCGGCCCTAACTATGGCTACACCTTC.

The V and J genes are TRBV14 and TRBJ1-1, with D tentatively TRBD1 (5 bases). Germline values: CDR1 SGHDN, CDR2 FVKESK. This CDR3 spans 14 amino acids. Trimming stripped 7 bases from V and 6 bases from J, with 18 bases between. The chain's CDR3 is CASTPSAGQSEAFF. The CDR3 bases are TGTGCCAGCACCCCGAGCGCAGGGCAATCTGAAGCTTTCTTT. Looking up the rest from reference TRBV14 and TRBJ1-1 gives the full variable domain: EAGVTQFPSHSVIEKGQTVTLRCDPISGHDNLYWYRRVMGKEIKFLLHFVKESKQDESGMPNNRFLAERTGGTYSTLKVQPAELEDSGVYFCASTPSAGQSEAFFGQGTRLTVV.

This CDR3 is CASSPGGVWGHYGYTF. The CDR3 DNA reads TGTGCCAGCAGTCCAGGAGGCGTTTGGGGGCACTATGGCTACACCTTC. V gene TRBV12-3 or TRBV12-4 combines with J gene TRBJ1-2, with a weak D call TRBD1 (6 bases). CDR3 length equals 16 residues. V shed 5 bases and J shed 3 bases, with 19 bases lying between them.

The J gene is TRBJ1-2, the V gene TRBV7-2; no definite D call. Germline V gene data show CDR1 as SGHTA and CDR2 as FQGNSA. With 2 bases removed from V and 2 bases from J, the gap between germline ends came to 9 bases. This CDR3 is built from 14 residues. The CDR3 DNA follows: TGTGCCAGCAGCTTAATTCCGATGAACTATGGCTACACCTTC. Protein: CASSLIPMNYGYTF.

The rearrangement joins TRBV10-3 to TRBJ2-1; D is perhaps TRBD2 (6 bases). Germline CDR1 and CDR2: ENHRY and SYGVKD. The CDR3 runs to 16 residues. Between the trimmed V and J ends, which lost 2 bases and 4 bases, there was a span of 15 bases. CDR3 nucleotides: TGTGCCATCAGTGAGACCGGGGGACGGATGTACAATGAGCAGTTCTTC. Translating it yields CAISETGGRMYNEQFF.

Of note for this clonotype: This could be a read error, since a much larger clone is one nucleotide away. The chain uses TRBV4-2 and TRBJ1-5; D is ambiguous. The CDR3 totals 14 residues. Germline values: CDR1 LGHNA, CDR2 YNFKEQ. The CDR3 spells CASSQVAGNQLQHF. CDR3 coding DNA: TGTGCCAGCAGCCAAGTGGCAGGCAATCAGCTCCAGCATTTT.